This T cell receptor beta chain stems from a study of shared clonotypes between healthy human individuals. Study-level points and caveats: Among several donors, roughly 5.5% of naive CD4 clonotypes were found in common. Against clonotypes common to all four donors, non-shared ones had lower generation probabilities.

For this clone: Its antigen is unknown.

The naive CD8 fraction comprised CD45RO-negative cells positively selected for CCR7 and excluded terminally differentiated effector memory CD45RA+ cells. The germline CDR1 and CDR2 sequences are SGDLS and YYNGEE. The CDR3 is 16 amino acids. The ends lost 3 bases at V and 7 bases at J; junction bases unmatched: 13. For each subset, genomic DNA was distributed in equal portions over several immunoSEQ plates. TCRdb keeps only in-frame clones here, not all; method: immunoSEQ multiplex PCR. The data contain 760,000 or so clones, approximately 97% of them singletons. The source is a man aged 25 to 40 in good health. This sequence joins TRBV9 and TRBJ2-1, with TRBD2 matching over 7 bases. The source material was naive CD8+ T cells sorted from blood. CDR3 region: CASSGKRGGSTNEQFF. As DNA, the CDR3 is TGTGCCAGCAGCGGTAAACGGGGCGGGAGTACAAATGAGCAGTTCTTC.